The sequence of this T cell receptor (beta chain) was determined in a study of CD8 T cells in Susac syndrome. The RNA, about 0.5 to 1 ug, was put through reverse transcription using random hexamers. Across 54 Vbeta and 13 Jbeta, TCR beta CDR3 was amplified with immunoSEQ multiplex PCR. TCRdb reanalysed the immunoSEQ multiplex PCR reads using MiXCR and keeps one entry per CDR3 protein. The repertoire holds 250,000 to 300,000 distinct CDR3 sequences, with approximately 85% as singletons. Unmatched junction bases numbered 7, after V lost 5 bases and J lost 4 bases. The CDR3 contains 15 residues. CDR1 is SEHNR and CDR2 is FQNEAQ in the germline V gene (reference sequence).

The rearrangement joins TRBV7-9 to TRBJ1-1; 10 positions agree with TRBD1. The TCR was taken from a human donor with multiple sclerosis. The sample was CD8+ T cells from PBMCs. CDR3 bases: TGTGCCAGCAGCCCACGATGGGACAGGGGCACTGAAGCTTTCTTT. Translation: CASSPRWDRGTEAFF.